This section outlines one TCR beta chain sequence together with its context. Its antigen is currently unknown. This record comes from a study of T-cell memory formation after mild COVID-19. Notes on the study in general: Nothing showed for sure that second-wave clones peaking on day 37 were SARS-CoV-2 specific.

The junction had 1 base not matched to a gene; V was cut back by 2 bases and J by 0 bases. CDR3 size: 15 residues. Germline V gives CDR1 SGHTA, CDR2 FQGNSA. TCRdb re-called the 5' RACE reads through MiXCR, storing one row per CDR3 protein. Here the sample spans about 470,000 distinct CDR3 sequences, 15% to 20% being singletons. The chain is built from TRBV7-2 and TRBJ2-5; 9 positions match TRBD2. This receptor was identified in an adult woman who had mild COVID-19 (a few samples of this study predate the infection). Cell type and time point are not known. Sequenced: PBMCs or a T cell subset sorted from them (not recorded which). The chain's CDR3 is CASSLTSGHQETQYF. The CDR3 bases are TGTGCCAGCAGCTTAACTAGCGGGCACCAAGAGACCCAGTACTTC.